The text below deals with one T cell receptor beta chain. Antigen: not known. This sample is part of a study of human T cells and chemical hapten exposure. Study overall: Diphenylcyclopropenone was applied weekly to patients' scalps across the roughly 25-week study. Patches with 0.01% DPC went on the upper back, and the tests were read at 6 days.

Described time point: patch test 3, about 24 weeks after DPC sensitization. Treatment meaning: therapeutic diphenylcyclopropenone sensitization with weekly scalp DPC. Study results and caveats: Sensitizing with DPC caused no change in TCRs above 1 in 1000 frequency.

The V gene lost 2 bases and the J gene lost 3 bases, with 10 bases spanning the gap. Germline loops: CDR1 SQVTM, CDR2 ANQGSEA. The CDR3 is made up of 13 amino acids. Unique molecular identifiers were attached to individual cDNA molecules during library preparation. From the RACE reads, TCRdb called clonotypes with MiXCR, one entry per CDR3 protein. The sample has about 190,000 distinct CDR3 sequences; under 25% are singletons. The sequence came from a woman aged 40-49 years with alopecia areata. Some clones in this sample may be carry-over from other donors' samples. The material was whole blood, obtained in connection with sensitization to the hapten diphenylcyclopropenone (DPC). The chain carries TRBV29-1 and TRBJ1-2; possibly TRBD1 for D (5 bases). In DNA, the CDR3 is TGCAGCGTTGAAAAGGGGTACGACTATGGCTACACCTTC. Its protein is CSVEKGYDYGYTF. The whole variable domain, remainder taken from reference TRBV29-1 and TRBJ1-2, is SAVISQKPSRDICQRGTSLTIQCQVDSQVTMMFWYRQQPGQSLTLIATANQGSEATYESGFVIDKFPISRPNLTFSTLTVSNMSPEDSSIYLCSVEKGYDYGYTFGSGTRLTVV.